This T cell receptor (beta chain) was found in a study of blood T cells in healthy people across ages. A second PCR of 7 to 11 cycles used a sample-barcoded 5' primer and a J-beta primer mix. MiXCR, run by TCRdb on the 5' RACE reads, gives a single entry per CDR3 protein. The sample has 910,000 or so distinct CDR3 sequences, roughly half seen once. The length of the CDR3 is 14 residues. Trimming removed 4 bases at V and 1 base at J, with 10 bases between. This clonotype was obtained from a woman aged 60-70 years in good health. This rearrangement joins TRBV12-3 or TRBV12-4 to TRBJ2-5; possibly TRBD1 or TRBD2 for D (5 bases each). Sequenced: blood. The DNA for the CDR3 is TGTGCCAGCAGTTCGGGACGGGTCCAAGAGACCCAGTACTTC. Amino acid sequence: CASSSGRVQETQYF.